What follows are 19 T cell receptor beta chains derived from one specimen sequenced in a study of cytomegalovirus exposure and HLA in healthy donors. PCR used 60 Vbeta primers and 13 Jbeta primers. Generated by immunoSEQ multiplex PCR, the TCRdb table keeps only in-frame clones and is missing some. Of approximately 250,000 clones in the sample, around 80% were seen once. Sample: PBMCs. These TCRs come from a boy between 10 and 17 years old in good health and CMV-seronegative.

This sequence joins TRBV23-1 and TRBJ1-2; 10 nucleotides match TRBD1. TRBV23-1 is an ORF for which the function is uncertain. J gave up 4 bases and V 3 bases, and 8 bases lay outside the gene matches. The CDR3 loop spans 16 amino acids. CDR3 bases: TGCGCCAGCAGTCAGGGGGGGACAGGGGCACCCTATGGCTACACCTTC. Residues: CASSQGGTGAPYGYTF.

A remark on this clone: Other DNA sequences in the same sample also yield this CDR3. The chain combines TRBV6-5 with TRBJ2-3; maybe TRBD1 (5 bases). The V gene's germline CDR1 is MNHEY and CDR2 SVGAGI. This CDR3 contains 13 residues. The V end lost 4 bases, the J end lost 4 bases, and 9 bases lay between the germline ends. The CDR3 reads CASSSLGADTQYF. The CDR3 DNA reads TGTGCCAGCAGTTCCCTAGGGGCAGATACGCAGTATTTT.

The chain carries TRBV25-1 and TRBJ1-2, with 10 bases fitting TRBD1. The CDR3 contains 16 residues. Germline V CDR1 and CDR2: MGHDK, SYGVNS. With 2 bases clipped from V and 7 bases from J, the junction kept 10 bases outside the gene matches. CDR3 nucleotide sequence: TGTGCCAGCAGTGAAGAGGTGGGACAGGGGACAGCTGGCTACACCTTC. Amino acid sequence: CASSEEVGQGTAGYTF.

The chain carries TRBV5-6 and TRBJ1-5, with a weak D call TRBD1 (6 bases). CDR1 SGHDT and CDR2 YYEEEE come from the germline V gene. V was trimmed by 0 bases and J by 7 bases, leaving 11 bases between them. This CDR3 comprises 14 residues. CDR3 sequence (DNA): TGTGCCAGCAGCTTGGGACAGGCATCCCAGCCCCAGCATTTT. This codes for CASSLGQASQPQHF.

This clone came up once. The gene calls are TRBV7-2 and TRBJ2-1, with 10 bases aligning to TRBD2. Germline loops: CDR1 SGHTA, CDR2 FQGNSA. V was pared by 3 bases and J by 7 bases, with 12 bases of the junction left unmatched. This CDR3 has 17 residues. CDR3 protein: CASSFRLAGPSGNEQFF. The CDR3 bases are TGTGCCAGCAGCTTTCGACTAGCGGGTCCGTCGGGTAATGAGCAGTTCTTC.

The rearrangement uses TRBV4-1 and TRBJ1-2; 9 bases align to TRBD1. This CDR3 comprises 16 residues. Trimming cost V 1 base and J 4 bases; bases outside gene matches: 7. The V gene's germline CDR1 is MGHRA and CDR2 YSYEKL. CDR3 nucleotides: TGCGCCAGCAGCCAAGCGCCGGGACAGGGAATCTATGGCTACACCTTC. It encodes CASSQAPGQGIYGYTF.

The rearrangement links TRBV6-5 to TRBJ1-1; TRBD1 might be the D (5 bases). Trimming removed 6 bases from V and 5 bases from J, with 19 bases in between. The CDR3 covers 15 residues. Germline V gives CDR1 MNHEY, CDR2 SVGAGI. The CDR3: CASRNSGYQGTEAFF. CDR3 DNA sequence: TGTGCCAGCAGGAACTCGGGCTATCAGGGAACTGAAGCTTTCTTT.

This rearrangement joins TRBV7-9 to TRBJ1-3; D gene uncertain. CDR1 is SEHNR, CDR2 FQNEAQ, per germline (reference sequence). The CDR3 has 10 residues. V was cut by 6 bases and J by 6 bases, with 3 bases left in between. The CDR3 loop reads CASSINTIYF. The CDR3 bases are TGTGCCAGCAGTATAAACACCATATATTTT.

The rearrangement links TRBV7-6 to TRBJ1-5; 7 positions agree with TRBD1. Per germline, CDR1 SGHVS and CDR2 FNYEAQ. The CDR3 totals 13 residues. Trimming removed 5 bases from V and 6 bases from J; junction bases left unmatched: 4. The DNA of the CDR3 is TGTGCCAGCAGCCCGCGACAGGGTCAGCCCCAGCATTTT. Amino acids: CASSPRQGQPQHF. The full variable domain, with the rest looked up from reference TRBV7-6 and TRBJ1-5, is GAGVSQSPRYKVTKRGQDVALRCDPISGHVSLYWYRQALGQGPEFLTYFNYEAQQDKSGLPNDRFSAERPEGSISTLTIQRTEQRDSAMYRCASSPRQGQPQHFGDGTRLSIL.

The chain links TRBV19 to TRBJ2-3; 9 bases align to TRBD1. Germline V lookup: CDR1 LNHDA, CDR2 SQIVND (reference sequence). The CDR3 runs 16 residues. The J segment lost 6 bases and the V segment lost 5 bases, leaving 12 bases of the junction unmatched. As DNA, the CDR3 is TGTGCCAGTAGTCCGTCCGGGACAGGGAGCTCGGATACGCAGTATTTT. Its protein is CASSPSGTGSSDTQYF.

The gene calls are TRBV7-2 and TRBJ1-1; unclear D gene. The CDR3 runs to 17 residues. Germline lookup yields CDR1 SGHTA and CDR2 FQGNSA. With 1 base removed from V and 1 base from J, the gap between germline ends came to 16 bases. The CDR3 spells CASSLGFKVRENTEAFF. The CDR3 bases are TGTGCCAGCAGCTTAGGATTCAAGGTGAGGGAGAACACTGAAGCTTTCTTT. The entire variable domain, with the rest obtained from reference TRBV7-2 and TRBJ1-1, is as follows: GAGVSQSPSNKVTEKGKDVELRCDPISGHTALYWYRQSLGQGLEFLIYFQGNSAPDKSGLPSDRFSAERTGGSVSTLTIQRTQQEDSAVYLCASSLGFKVRENTEAFFGQGTRLTVV.

The chain has TRBV5-6 and TRBJ2-7, with D possibly being TRBD2 (6 bases). V lost 7 bases to trimming and J lost 6 bases, with 14 bases between them. This CDR3 contains 12 residues. In germline, CDR1 is SGHDT, CDR2 YYEEEE. CDR3 in DNA: TGTGCCAGCTTTACGCGGGGTCGCGAGCAGTACTTC. It encodes CASFTRGREQYF.

The chain employs TRBV2 and TRBJ2-1; 13 bases match TRBD2. Germline V lookup: CDR1 SNHLY, CDR2 FYNNEI. The ends lost 6 bases at V and 5 bases at J; junction bases unmatched: 4. The CDR3 covers 15 residues. This CDR3 reads CASSRLAGGHNEQFF. The CDR3 DNA is TGTGCCAGCAGCAGACTAGCGGGAGGACACAATGAGCAGTTCTTC.

The chain links TRBV2 to TRBJ1-5; no reliable D call. The CDR3 loop spans 15 amino acids. CDR1 and CDR2 (germline): SNHLY, FYNNEI. V was cut by 4 bases and J by 0 bases, with 10 bases left in between. The CDR3 spells CASSVGGTSNQPQHF. In DNA, the CDR3 is TGTGCCAGCAGTGTAGGAGGTACTAGCAATCAGCCCCAGCATTTT.

This clone was counted only a few times. The V gene is TRBV6-5, the J gene TRBJ1-4; D is unresolved. The germline V and J ends were trimmed by 6 bases and 8 bases, with 10 bases remaining between them. Germline lookup yields CDR1 MNHEY and CDR2 SVGAGI. There are 12 residues in the CDR3. The chain's CDR3 is CASSSPQEKLFF. CDR3 in DNA: TGTGCCAGCAGCTCCCCTCAGGAAAAACTGTTTTTT.

This chain connects TRBV5-4 to TRBJ1-1, with TRBD1 identical over 9 bases. J lost 4 bases, V lost 4 bases, and 11 bases had no gene match. Germline-derived CDR1 and CDR2 are SGHNT and YYREEE (reference sequence). This CDR3 is built from 16 residues. CDR3 in DNA: TGTGCCAGCAGCCACGGAAAACAGGGGGCGTTCACTGAAGCTTTCTTT. Translated: CASSHGKQGAFTEAFF.

This clone came up once. The rearrangement uses TRBV7-3 and TRBJ1-1, with 7 bases that match TRBD1. The CDR3 sequence is 14 residues long. Germline V gene sequence: CDR1 SGHTA, CDR2 FQGTGA. V lost 2 bases and J lost 4; bases outside the gene matches: 4. CDR3 coding DNA: TGTGCCAGCAGCTTAGTACCAGGGGGCACTGAAGCTTTCTTT. It is translated as CASSLVPGGTEAFF. The full variable domain, completed using reference TRBV7-3 and TRBJ1-1, is GAGVSQTPSNKVTEKGKYVELRCDPISGHTALYWYRQSLGQGPEFLIYFQGTGAADDSGLPNDRFFAVRPEGSVSTLKIQRTERGDSAVYLCASSLVPGGTEAFFGQGTRLTVV.

This clone was seen a handful of times. Written as DNA, the CDR3 is TGTGCCAGCAGTCGCCGACAGGGGGCCACCTACGAGCAGTACTTC. This encodes CASSRRQGATYEQYF. The chain recombines TRBV6-6 with TRBJ2-7; the match to TRBD1 covers 10 bases. CDR3 length: 15 residues. Germline assignment: CDR1 MNHNY and CDR2 SVGAGI (reference sequence). The J segment lost 2 bases and the V segment lost 5 bases, leaving 6 bases of the junction unmatched.

The chain employs TRBV6-1 and TRBJ1-1, with D unclear. Trimming shortened V by 4 bases and J by 3 bases, and 9 bases separated the two germline ends. The CDR3 consists of 13 residues. CDR1 MNHNS and CDR2 SASEGT come from the germline V gene. CDR3 residues: CASSVRQDTEAFF. The DNA of the CDR3 is TGTGCCAGCAGTGTAAGGCAGGACACTGAAGCTTTCTTT.